This TCR beta chain was recorded in a study of identical twins. Study-level results: Instead of following the same donors, the conclusions were based on cross-sectional statistical analysis.

V dropped 5 bases and J dropped 1 base, with 8 bases sitting between them. CDR1 SQVTM and CDR2 ANQGSEA come from the germline V gene. This CDR3 spans 12 amino acids. Donors uniformly comprised healthy Caucasians. Only a few counts were recorded for this clonotype. The antigen remains undetermined. TCRdb reprocessed the 5' RACE reads with MiXCR, giving one entry per CDR3 protein. The sample consists of roughly 250,000 distinct CDR3 sequences, around 7% of them appearing once. A further study also used this sample, focusing on yellow fever vaccine responses in identical twins. That publication notes: Twins reportedly had a vaccine T cell response that seemed partly convergent, partly personalized.

This sequence joins TRBV29-1 and TRBJ1-1; D is undetermined. The sample taken for sequencing was memory (CD45RO+) T cells sorted from blood. The sequence came from a young woman in good health. The CDR3 DNA follows: TGCAGCGTTTCCGCCGGGAACACTGAAGCTTTCTTT. This encodes CSVSAGNTEAFF.